The source of this T cell receptor beta chain is a study of blood T cell repertoires in COVID-19. Study as a whole: From T cells, B-cell-depleted T cells, or PBMCs came the material, which was cDNA or gDNA.

Germline CDR1 reads WSHSY; CDR2 reads SAAADI. With 5 bases removed from V and 4 bases from J, the gap between germline ends came to 3 bases. This CDR3 spans 11 amino acids. Per the authors' pipeline: Researchers report that nucleated cell counts were estimated from reference gene primer amplification. Sequenced by immunoSEQ multiplex PCR; TCRdb stores in-frame clones only, minus some. Clone size and the V and J calls come from that table; the DNA yielded D and trimming. Here the sample spans around 33,000 clones, approximately 71% being singletons. Source material: peripheral blood. The chain couples TRBV10-2 to TRBJ2-1; D ambiguous. The receptor comes from an elderly man with active or convalescent COVID-19. The CDR3 DNA reads TGCGCCAGCAGTTCTTACAATGAGCAGTTCTTC. This encodes CASSSYNEQFF.